This T cell receptor (beta chain) was recovered during a study of T cell repertoires in cytomegalovirus infection. V was clipped by 4 bases and J by 3 bases, with 15 bases between them. Germline CDR1 reads MNHEY; CDR2 reads SVGAGI. The CDR3 covers 15 residues. TCRdb reprocessed the reads with MiXCR, giving one entry per CDR3 protein. The sample carries 560,000 or so distinct CDR3 sequences, more than 15% recorded once. This chain uses TRBV6-5 with TRBJ2-5; TRBD1 might be the D (6 bases). The material sequenced was CD8+ T cells from PBMCs. The sequence was obtained from a human donor in good health (CMV status not recorded). Some clones in this sample may be carry-over from other donors' samples. The CDR3 region is CASSLGGSREETQYF. Here the CDR3 DNA reads TGTGCCAGCAGTTTAGGGGGTTCCCGCGAAGAGACCCAGTACTTC.